Shown below are 21 T cell receptor beta chains from a single sample sequenced in a study of control samples from healthy donors and cancer patients. Profiled with immunoSEQ multiplex PCR; TCRdb holds only in-frame clones, not every one. The table records 150,000 or so clones, around nine tenths of them present only once. The sample taken for sequencing was blood. All receptors come from a young man in good health.

V usage is TRBV2 and J usage is TRBJ2-5; TRBD1 aligns across 7 bases. In germline, CDR1 is SNHLY, CDR2 FYNNEI. This CDR3 is built from 13 residues. The V and J ends lost 7 bases and 3 bases, in that order; junction bases with no gene match: 5. CDR3 in amino acids: CASIRDSEETQYF. In nucleotides, the CDR3 is TGTGCCAGCATCCGGGACAGTGAAGAGACCCAGTACTTC.

The chain carries TRBV14 and TRBJ2-7, with D perhaps matching TRBD2 (6 bases). Germline CDR1 and CDR2: SGHDN and FVKESK. Deletions cut 1 base from V and 0 bases from J, with 16 bases between. This CDR3 contains 17 residues. CDR3 amino acids: CASSQARRGPSSYEQYF. The CDR3 region has the DNA TGTGCCAGCAGCCAAGCTCGGCGGGGCCCTAGCTCCTACGAGCAGTACTTC.

The rearrangement links TRBV30 to TRBJ2-1; D unclear. V was cut by 1 base and J by 0 bases, with 10 bases left in between. The CDR3 is 15 residues long. The germline V gene encodes CDR1 GTSNPN and CDR2 SVGIG (reference sequence). CDR3 nucleotide sequence: TGTGCCTGGAGTGGGGCTCTAAGCTCCTACAATGAGCAGTTCTTC. Protein sequence: CAWSGALSSYNEQFF.

The chain couples TRBV18 to TRBJ1-4; 7 nucleotides align to TRBD1. The V gene end was trimmed by 5 bases and the J gene end by 4 bases; junction bases not matched to a gene: 7. From germline, CDR1 is KGHSH and CDR2 LQKENI. This CDR3 is built from 15 residues. DNA of the CDR3: TGTGCCAGCTCAACGACAGGGATCGGTAATGAAAAACTGTTTTTT. It translates to CASSTTGIGNEKLFF.

The J gene is TRBJ2-4, the V gene TRBV6-5, with 8 bases matching TRBD1. Trimming at V came to 6 bases and at J to 8 bases, leaving 3 bases not matched to a gene. The CDR3 covers 12 residues. Germline V gene lookup returns CDR1 MNHEY and CDR2 SVGAGI. CDR3: CASRSTGDIQYF. In DNA form, the CDR3 reads TGTGCCAGCAGATCGACAGGGGACATTCAGTACTTC.

The rearrangement uses TRBV7-2 and TRBJ2-5; 9 nucleotides line up with TRBD2. Per germline, CDR1 SGHTA and CDR2 FQGNSA. The CDR3 spans 19 residues. The junction had 13 bases not matched to a gene; V was cut back by 0 bases and J by 2 bases. CDR3 sequence reads: CASSLAVAGGPSTQETQYF. The CDR3 nucleotides read TGTGCCAGCAGCTTAGCGGTCGCGGGGGGGCCCTCTACTCAAGAGACCCAGTACTTC.

The chain uses TRBV10-3 and TRBJ1-1; D uncertain. Deletions cut 1 base from V and 5 bases from J, with 17 bases between. Germline CDR1 ENHRY, CDR2 SYGVKD. The CDR3 is 16 amino acids. The DNA for the CDR3 is TGTGCCATCAGTGAGTATGAGGGTAACATCGGGACTGAAGCTTTCTTT. Translation: CAISEYEGNIGTEAFF.

This rearrangement joins TRBV9 to TRBJ1-1; no clear D. The CDR3 extends over 16 amino acids. Trimming removed 4 bases at V and 1 base at J, with 17 bases between. From germline, CDR1 is SGDLS and CDR2 YYNGEE. The CDR3 DNA reads as TGTGCCAGCAGCTCCGGGGAGAATCGCGAGAACACTGAAGCTTTCTTT. This gives the protein CASSSGENRENTEAFF.

The genes are TRBV12-3 or TRBV12-4 and TRBJ1-1; D remains unclear. V was cut by 2 bases and J by 10 bases, with 14 bases left in between. This CDR3 is 13 amino acids long. The CDR3 loop reads CASSLKRSPSAFF. CDR3 nucleotide sequence: TGTGCCAGCAGTTTAAAGCGCTCACCCTCAGCTTTCTTT.

This clone was counted between two and nine times. The chain combines TRBV11-2 with TRBJ1-4; D is perhaps TRBD1 (5 bases). This CDR3 has 17 residues. CDR1 SGHAT and CDR2 FQNNGV come from the germline V gene. Deletions cut 2 bases from V and 5 bases from J, with 18 bases between. The CDR3: CASSLRTAPGLNEKLFF. For the CDR3, the DNA is TGTGCCAGCAGCTTAAGGACCGCTCCAGGGCTAAATGAAAAACTGTTTTTT. The full variable domain, completed using reference TRBV11-2 and TRBJ1-4, is EAGVAQSPRYKIIEKRQSVAFWCNPISGHATLYWYQQILGQGPKLLIQFQNNGVVDDSQLPKDRFSAERLKGVDSTLKIQPAKLEDSAVYLCASSLRTAPGLNEKLFFGSGTQLSVL.

CDR3 protein: CASSPRTGGPFGYTF. In DNA form, the CDR3 reads TGTGCCAGCAGTCCCCGGACAGGGGGCCCTTTTGGCTACACCTTC. V is TRBV2 and J is TRBJ1-2, with 11 nucleotides matching TRBD1. The CDR3 is made up of 15 amino acids. The trim removed 5 bases at V and 7 bases at J, leaving 9 bases unmatched. The germline CDR1 and CDR2 sequences are SNHLY and FYNNEI.

This clone was counted a single time. The chain links TRBV6-1 to TRBJ2-7, with a weak D call TRBD2 (5 bases). Germline assignment: CDR1 MNHNS and CDR2 SASEGT. This CDR3 comprises 15 residues. V lost 2 bases and J 7 bases, leaving 18 bases between the germline ends. The CDR3 DNA reads as TGTGCCAGCAGTGAAATTACTAGTGGGCTGAGAGAGCAGTACTTC. This codes for CASSEITSGLREQYF.

The rearrangement joins TRBV9 to TRBJ2-5; D is unclear. CDR1 SGDLS and CDR2 YYNGEE come from the germline V gene. Trimming removed 6 bases at V and 0 bases at J, with 21 bases between. This CDR3 has 17 amino acids. The CDR3 spells CASNSGPGQPHQETQYF. The CDR3 nucleotides are TGTGCCAGCAATTCCGGTCCGGGTCAGCCTCACCAAGAGACCCAGTACTTC.

The chain combines TRBV19 with TRBJ1-2, with D possibly TRBD1 on 5 matching bases. Germline loops: CDR1 LNHDA, CDR2 SQIVND (reference sequence). Between the trimmed V and J ends, which lost 2 bases and 7 bases, there was a span of 23 bases. There are 17 residues in the CDR3. CDR3 DNA: TGTGCCAGTAGTATATTCGCGGAGGGGCAGTACAGTACTGGCTACACCTTC. Protein product: CASSIFAEGQYSTGYTF.

The chain recombines TRBV6-5 with TRBJ2-3, with D maybe TRBD1 (6 bases). Trimming removed 7 bases from V and 0 bases from J, with 11 bases in between. The CDR3 is 14 residues long. CDR1 and CDR2 (germline): MNHEY, SVGAGI. The CDR3 DNA reads TGTGCCAGCACACGAGACAGGAGCACAGATACGCAGTATTTT. It specifies CASTRDRSTDTQYF.

The chain has TRBV6-6 and TRBJ2-2; the D is unclear. The germline gives CDR1 MNHNY, CDR2 SVGAGI (reference sequence). The CDR3 covers 15 residues. Trimming removed 2 bases from V and 5 bases from J, with 12 bases in between. CDR3 nucleotides: TGTGCCAGCAGTTACAGTTCGTTCAAGACCGGGGAGCTGTTTTTT. Translating it yields CASSYSSFKTGELFF.

This clone came up once. The chain is built from TRBV6-1 and TRBJ2-7, with D perhaps TRBD1 (7 bases). CDR3 length equals 16 residues. Germline CDR1 MNHNS, CDR2 SASEGT. V lost 1 base and J 7 bases, leaving 20 bases between the germline ends. The DNA of the CDR3 is TGTGCCAGCAGTGAAGTTGGAGGGGGCGCTTTCGGGGAGCAGTACTTC. It translates to CASSEVGGGAFGEQYF.

Worth noting for this clone: Distinct nucleotide sequences in the sample also encode this CDR3. V is TRBV9 and J is TRBJ1-3, with D hard to call. Per the germline V gene, CDR1 is SGDLS and CDR2 is YYNGEE. Trimming took off 4 bases at V and 1 base at J, with 3 bases between the two ends. This CDR3 region has 12 residues. In DNA, the CDR3 is TGTGCCAGCAGCAGATCTGGAAACACCATATATTTT. Protein: CASSRSGNTIYF.

The chain combines TRBV19 with TRBJ2-6, with D perhaps assigned TRBD1 or TRBD2 (5 bases each). The germline gives CDR1 LNHDA, CDR2 SQIVND (reference sequence). The germline V and J ends were trimmed by 1 base and 0 bases, with 13 bases remaining between them. The CDR3 loop spans 18 amino acids. CDR3 DNA: TGTGCCAGTAGTATAGTGTTGCCAGGGAGCTCTGGGGCCAACGTCCTGACTTTC. It encodes CASSIVLPGSSGANVLTF.

V usage is TRBV23-1 and J usage is TRBJ1-1; a possible D gene is TRBD1 (5 bases). TRBV23-1 is noted as an ORF with a role that remains uncertain. CDR3 length: 17 amino acids. The ends were cut back, 0 bases at V and 1 base at J, with 15 bases in the middle. The CDR3 protein is CASSQSPGWEGNTEAFF. The DNA for the CDR3 is TGCGCCAGCAGTCAATCGCCAGGGTGGGAGGGGAACACTGAAGCTTTCTTT.

The rearrangement links TRBV30 to TRBJ2-7, with D unresolved. This CDR3 has 12 residues. Germline V gene lookup returns CDR1 GTSNPN and CDR2 SVGIG (reference sequence). V was clipped by 3 bases and J by 4 bases, with 10 bases between them. CDR3 sequence reads: CAWSDDRYEQYF. DNA of the CDR3: TGTGCCTGGAGCGACGATAGGTACGAGCAGTACTTC.